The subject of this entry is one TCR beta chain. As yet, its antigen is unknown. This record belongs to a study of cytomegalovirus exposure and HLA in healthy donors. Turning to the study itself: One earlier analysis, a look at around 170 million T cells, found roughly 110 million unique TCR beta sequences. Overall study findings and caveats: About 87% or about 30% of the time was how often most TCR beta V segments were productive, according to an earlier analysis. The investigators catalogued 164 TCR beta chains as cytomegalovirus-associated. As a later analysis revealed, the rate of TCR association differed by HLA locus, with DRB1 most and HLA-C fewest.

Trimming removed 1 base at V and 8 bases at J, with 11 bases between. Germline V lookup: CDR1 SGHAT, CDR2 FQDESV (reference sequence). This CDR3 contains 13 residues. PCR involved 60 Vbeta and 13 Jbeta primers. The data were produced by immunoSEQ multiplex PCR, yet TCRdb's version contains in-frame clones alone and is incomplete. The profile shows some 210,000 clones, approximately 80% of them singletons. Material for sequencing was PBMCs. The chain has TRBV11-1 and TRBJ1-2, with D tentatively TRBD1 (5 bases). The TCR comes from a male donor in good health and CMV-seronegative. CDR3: CASSLEGLQGYTF. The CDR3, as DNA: TGTGCCAGCAGCTTAGAGGGGCTACAAGGCTACACCTTC.